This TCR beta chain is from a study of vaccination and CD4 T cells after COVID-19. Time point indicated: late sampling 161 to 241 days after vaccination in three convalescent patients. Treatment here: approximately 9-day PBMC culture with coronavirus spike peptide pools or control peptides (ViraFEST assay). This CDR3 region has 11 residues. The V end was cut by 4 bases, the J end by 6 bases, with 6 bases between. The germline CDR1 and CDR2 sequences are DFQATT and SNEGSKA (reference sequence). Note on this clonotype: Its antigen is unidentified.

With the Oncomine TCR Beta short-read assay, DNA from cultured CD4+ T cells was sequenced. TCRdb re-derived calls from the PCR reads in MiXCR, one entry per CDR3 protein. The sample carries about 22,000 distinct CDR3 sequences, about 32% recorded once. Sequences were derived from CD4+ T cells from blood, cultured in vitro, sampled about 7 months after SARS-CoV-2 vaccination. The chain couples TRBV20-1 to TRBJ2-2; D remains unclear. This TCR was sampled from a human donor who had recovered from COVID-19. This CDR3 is CSAMAPGELFF. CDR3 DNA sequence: TGCAGTGCTATGGCCCCCGGGGAGCTGTTTTTT.